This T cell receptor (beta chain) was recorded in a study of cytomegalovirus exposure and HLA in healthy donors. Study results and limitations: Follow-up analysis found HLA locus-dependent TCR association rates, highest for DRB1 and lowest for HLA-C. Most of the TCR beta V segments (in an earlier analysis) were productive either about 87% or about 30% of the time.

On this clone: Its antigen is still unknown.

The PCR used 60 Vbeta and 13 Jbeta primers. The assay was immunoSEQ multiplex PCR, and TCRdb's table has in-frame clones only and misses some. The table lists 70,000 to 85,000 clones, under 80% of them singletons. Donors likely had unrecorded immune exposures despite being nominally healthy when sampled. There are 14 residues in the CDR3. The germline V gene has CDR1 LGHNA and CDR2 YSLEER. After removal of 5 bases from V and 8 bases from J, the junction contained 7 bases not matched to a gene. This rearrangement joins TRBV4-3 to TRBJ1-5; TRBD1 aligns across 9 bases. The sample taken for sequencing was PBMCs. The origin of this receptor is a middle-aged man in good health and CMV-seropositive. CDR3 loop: CASSSGQGSKPQHF. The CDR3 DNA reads TGCGCCAGCAGCTCCGGACAGGGGAGTAAGCCCCAGCATTTT.